This T cell receptor (beta chain) was retrieved from a study of T cell changes during pregnancy in multiple sclerosis. Using immunoSEQ multiplex PCR, the repertoire was profiled, and TCRdb retains in-frame clones only, with some absent. Here the sample spans nearly 40,000 clones, around 90% being singletons. Germline V gives CDR1 SGHNT, CDR2 YYREEE (reference sequence). The CDR3 is 17 residues long. V shed 0 bases, J shed 0 bases, and the junction held 2 bases outside the gene matches. This chain connects TRBV5-4 to TRBJ2-1; 11 nucleotides agree with TRBD2. The receptor was isolated from a female donor with multiple sclerosis, enrolled in a pregnancy study. Source: CD4+ T cells from peripheral blood mononuclear cells, taken in the third trimester of pregnancy. The DNA for the CDR3 is TGTGCCAGCAGCTTGGGACTAGCGGGAAGCTCCTACAATGAGCAGTTCTTC. Protein sequence: CASSLGLAGSSYNEQFF.